The rows below give T cell receptor beta chains drawn from one sample of a study of shared clonotypes between healthy human individuals. Data came from immunoSEQ multiplex PCR; TCRdb stores just in-frame clones and leaves some out. Among approximately 1.4 million clones listed, around 98% were seen once. Sequencing was done on a sample of naive CD4+ T cells sorted from blood. The receptors were sampled from a man aged 25 to 40 in good health. Both conserved end residues are part of each CDR3. D genes are given only for firm matches. Rows give clone size only sometimes, using once, few, many, or a class for an expanded clone.

>TRBV28|TRBJ2-7|NA|TRBD2
TGTGCCAGCAGTCCCGCCGGGACTAGCGACTACGAGCAGTACTTC
CASSPAGTSDYEQYF
>TRBV10-2|TRBJ2-7|NA|NA
TGCGCCAGCAGTGCTAGCTCCTACGAGCAGTACTTC
CASSASSYEQYF
>TRBV2|TRBJ1-1|NA|NA
TGTGCCAGCAGAAGAGAGAACACTGAAGCTTTCTTT
CASRRENTEAFF
>TRBV27|TRBJ2-7|NA|TRBD2
TGTGCCAGCAGTTTGACTAGCGGGAGCTGGTACGAGCAGTACTTC
CASSLTSGSWYEQYF
>TRBV13|TRBJ1-3|NA|TRBD1
TGTGCCAGCAGCCCCAGGGGGAGCTCTGGAAACACCATATATTTT
CASSPRGSSGNTIYF
>TRBV27|TRBJ1-1|once|NA
TGTGCCAGCAGTTTGGAGCAGTCTTTCCTGAACACTGAAGCTTTCTTT
CASSLEQSFLNTEAFF
>TRBV7-9|TRBJ1-5|NA|NA
TGTGCCAGCAGCTTAAACAGCGCACTAAATCAGCCCCAGCATTTT
CASSLNSALNQPQHF
>TRBV27|TRBJ1-1|NA|TRBD1
TGTGCCAGCAGTTTATTGAGGGGGCAAGCTGAAGCTTTCTTT
CASSLLRGQAEAFF
>TRBV6-5|TRBJ1-5|NA|NA
TGTGCCAGCAGTTACAACCCCTCTTTAGGGCAGCCCCAGCATTTT
CASSYNPSLGQPQHF
>TRBV9|TRBJ2-7|NA|NA
TGTGCCAGCAGCGTCTCCGGGACTTCCTCCTACGAGCAGTACTTC
CASSVSGTSSYEQYF
>TRBV28|TRBJ1-2|NA|TRBD1
TGTGCCAGGTTACCGGGACAGGTTAACTATGGCTACACCTTC
CARLPGQVNYGYTF
>TRBV5-1|TRBJ2-1|NA|TRBD2
TGCGCCAGCAGGCTGGGACTAGCGGAAAACAATGAGCAGTTCTTC
CASRLGLAENNEQFF
>TRBV5-1|TRBJ2-2|NA|TRBD1
TGCGCCAGCAGGATGACAGGGGGCGGTGACACCGGGGAGCTGTTTTTT
CASRMTGGGDTGELFF
>TRBV5-4|TRBJ2-1|NA|NA
TGTGCCAGCAGACCGGACAGGGTAATAGCGGGAACGCCCTCCTACAATGAGCAGTTCTTC
CASRPDRVIAGTPSYNEQFF
>TRBV27|TRBJ2-3|NA|NA
TGTGCCAGCAGTTTATACGGGGCCTACACAGATACGCAGTATTTT
CASSLYGAYTDTQYF
>TRBV9|TRBJ2-7|NA|NA
TGTGCCAGCAGCGTAGACATTTACTCCTACGAGCAGTACTTC
CASSVDIYSYEQYF
>TRBV9|TRBJ1-4|NA|NA
TGTGCCAGCAGCGGTGGGTCCCTGAATGAAAAACTGTTTTTT
CASSGGSLNEKLFF
>TRBV18|TRBJ2-1|once|NA
TGTGCCAGCTCACCTCTTCTCGGGGGCAACTACAATGAGCAGTTCTTC
CASSPLLGGNYNEQFF
>TRBV5-1|TRBJ2-7|NA|NA
TGCGCCAGCAGCAACTATGACGGAACCTACGAGCAGTACTTC
CASSNYDGTYEQYF
>TRBV2|TRBJ2-7|NA|NA
TGTGCCAGCAGTGAAGTCCGGACCAGCTCCTACGAGCAGTACTTC
CASSEVRTSSYEQYF
>TRBV18|TRBJ1-5|NA|NA
TGTGCCAGCTCACCCTCCAGAGGTGGGGATCAGCCCCAGCATTTT
CASSPSRGGDQPQHF
>TRBV10-2|TRBJ2-1|NA|NA
TGCGCCAGCAGGGCGATTTGGACGGACCAAGGGAATGAGCAGTTCTTC
CASRAIWTDQGNEQFF